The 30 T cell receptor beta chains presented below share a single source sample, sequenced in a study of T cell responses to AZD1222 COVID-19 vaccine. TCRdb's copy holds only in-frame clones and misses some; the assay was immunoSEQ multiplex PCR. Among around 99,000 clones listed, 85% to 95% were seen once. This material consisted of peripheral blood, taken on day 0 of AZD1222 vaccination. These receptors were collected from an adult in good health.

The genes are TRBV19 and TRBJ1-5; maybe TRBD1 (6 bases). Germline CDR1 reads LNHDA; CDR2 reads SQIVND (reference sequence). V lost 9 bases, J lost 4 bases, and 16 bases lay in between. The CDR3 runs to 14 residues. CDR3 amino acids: CASKPGHGNQPQHF. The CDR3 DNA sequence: TGTGCCAGCAAACCGGGACATGGGAATCAGCCCCAGCATTTT.

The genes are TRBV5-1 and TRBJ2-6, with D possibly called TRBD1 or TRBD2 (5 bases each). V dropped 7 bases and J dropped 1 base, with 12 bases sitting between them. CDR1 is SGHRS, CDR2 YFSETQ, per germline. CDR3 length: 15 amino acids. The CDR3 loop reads CASAGEGSGANVLTF. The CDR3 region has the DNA TGCGCCAGCGCCGGCGAGGGGTCTGGGGCCAACGTCCTGACTTTC.

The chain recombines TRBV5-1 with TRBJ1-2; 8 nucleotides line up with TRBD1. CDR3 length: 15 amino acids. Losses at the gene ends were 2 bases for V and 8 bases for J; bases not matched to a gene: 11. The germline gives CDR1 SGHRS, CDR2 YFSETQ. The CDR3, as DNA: TGCGCCAGCAGCTTTGGGACGGGACAGGCGGCGGGCTACACCTTC. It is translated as CASSFGTGQAAGYTF.

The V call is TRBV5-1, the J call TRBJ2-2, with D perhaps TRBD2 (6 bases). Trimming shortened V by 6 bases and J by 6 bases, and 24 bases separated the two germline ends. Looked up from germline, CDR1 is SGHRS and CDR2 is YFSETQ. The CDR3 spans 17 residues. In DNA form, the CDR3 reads TGCGCCAGCACGAATGGGGCTAGCGCGGTGGGGGCCGGGGAGCTGTTTTTT. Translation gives CASTNGASAVGAGELFF.

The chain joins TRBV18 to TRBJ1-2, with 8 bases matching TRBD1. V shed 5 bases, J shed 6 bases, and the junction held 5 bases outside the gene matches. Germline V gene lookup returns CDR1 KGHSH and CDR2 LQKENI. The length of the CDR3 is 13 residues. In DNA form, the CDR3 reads TGTGCCAGCTCAATGGGACAGGATCATGGCTACACCTTC. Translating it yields CASSMGQDHGYTF.

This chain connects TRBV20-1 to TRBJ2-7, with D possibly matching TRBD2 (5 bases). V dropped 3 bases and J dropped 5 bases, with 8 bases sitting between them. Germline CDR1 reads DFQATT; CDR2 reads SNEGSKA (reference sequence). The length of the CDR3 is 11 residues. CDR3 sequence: CSASVANEQYF. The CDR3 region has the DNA TGCAGTGCTAGTGTAGCGAACGAGCAGTACTTC.

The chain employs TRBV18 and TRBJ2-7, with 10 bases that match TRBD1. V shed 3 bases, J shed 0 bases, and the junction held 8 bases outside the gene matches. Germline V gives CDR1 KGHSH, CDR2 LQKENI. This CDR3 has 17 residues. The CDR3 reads CASSPPGQGRFSYEQYF. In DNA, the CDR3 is TGTGCCAGCTCACCGCCGGGACAGGGGAGATTCTCCTACGAGCAGTACTTC.

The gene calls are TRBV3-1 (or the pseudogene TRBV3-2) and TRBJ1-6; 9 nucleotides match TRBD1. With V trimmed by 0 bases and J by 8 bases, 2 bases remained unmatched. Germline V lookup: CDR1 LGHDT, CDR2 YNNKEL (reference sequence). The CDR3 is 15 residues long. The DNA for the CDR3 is TGTGCCAGCAGCCAAGATGGGACAGGGTATTCACCCCTCCACTTT. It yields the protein CASSQDGTGYSPLHF.

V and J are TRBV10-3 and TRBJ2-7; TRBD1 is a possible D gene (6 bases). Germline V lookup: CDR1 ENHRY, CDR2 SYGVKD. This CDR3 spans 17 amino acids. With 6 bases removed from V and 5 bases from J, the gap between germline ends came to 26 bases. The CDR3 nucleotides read TGTGCCATCAGCGGCGGATTAAGTCAGGGGCTGATGGACGAGCAGTACTTC. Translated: CAISGGLSQGLMDEQYF.

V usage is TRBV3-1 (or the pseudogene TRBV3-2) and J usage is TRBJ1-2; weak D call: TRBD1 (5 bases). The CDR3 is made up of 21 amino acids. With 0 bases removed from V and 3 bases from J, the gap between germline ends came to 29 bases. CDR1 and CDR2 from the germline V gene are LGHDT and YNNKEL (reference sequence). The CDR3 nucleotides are TGTGCCAGCAGCCAAGATTCCATCGAGGCAGGGCTCCCTCCTTGGGACTATGGCTACACCTTC. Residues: CASSQDSIEAGLPPWDYGYTF.

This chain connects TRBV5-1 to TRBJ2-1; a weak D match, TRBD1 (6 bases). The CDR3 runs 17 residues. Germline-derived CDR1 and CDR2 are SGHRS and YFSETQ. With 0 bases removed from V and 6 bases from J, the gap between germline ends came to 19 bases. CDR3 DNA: TGCGCCAGCAGCTTGGTGGGGGCCCGGGGCTTCCTCAATGAGCAGTTCTTC. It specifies CASSLVGARGFLNEQFF. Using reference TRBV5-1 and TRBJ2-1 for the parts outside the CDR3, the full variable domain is KAGVTQTPRYLIKTRGQQVTLSCSPISGHRSVSWYQQTPGQGLQFLFEYFSETQRNKGNFPGRFSGRQFSNSRSEMNVSTLELGDSALYLCASSLVGARGFLNEQFFGPGTRLTVL.

CDR3 sequence reads: CASSYSRVNSPLHF. CDR3 nucleotide sequence: TGTGCCAGCAGTTACAGTCGGGTTAATTCACCCCTCCACTTT. V and J are TRBV6-5 and TRBJ1-6; D unclear. The CDR3 extends over 14 amino acids. V lost 2 bases, J lost 6 bases, and 8 bases lay in between. Germline V CDR1 and CDR2: MNHEY, SVGAGI.

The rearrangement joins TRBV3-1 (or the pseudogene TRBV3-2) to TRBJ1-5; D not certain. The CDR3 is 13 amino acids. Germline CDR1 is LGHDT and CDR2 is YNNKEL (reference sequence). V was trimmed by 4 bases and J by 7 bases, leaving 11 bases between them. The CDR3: CASSLGGWQPQHF. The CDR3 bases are TGTGCCAGCAGCCTCGGAGGTTGGCAGCCCCAGCATTTT.

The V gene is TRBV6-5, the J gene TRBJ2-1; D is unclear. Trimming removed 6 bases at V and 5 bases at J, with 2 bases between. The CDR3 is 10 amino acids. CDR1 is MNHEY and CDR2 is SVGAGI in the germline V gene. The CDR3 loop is CASRDNEQFF. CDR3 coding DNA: TGTGCCAGCAGGGACAATGAGCAGTTCTTC.

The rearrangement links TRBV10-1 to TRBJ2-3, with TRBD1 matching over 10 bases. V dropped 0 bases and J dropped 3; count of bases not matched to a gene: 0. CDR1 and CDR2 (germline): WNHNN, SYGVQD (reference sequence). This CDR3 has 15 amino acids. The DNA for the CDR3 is TGCGCCAGCAGTGAGTCGGGACAGGGGACAGATACGCAGTATTTT. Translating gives CASSESGQGTDTQYF.

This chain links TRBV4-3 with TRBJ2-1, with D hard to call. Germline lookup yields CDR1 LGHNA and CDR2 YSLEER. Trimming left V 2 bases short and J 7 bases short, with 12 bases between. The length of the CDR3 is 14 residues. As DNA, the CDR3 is TGCGCCAGCAGCCAATCCGGTACCCGGAATGAGCAGTTCTTC. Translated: CASSQSGTRNEQFF.

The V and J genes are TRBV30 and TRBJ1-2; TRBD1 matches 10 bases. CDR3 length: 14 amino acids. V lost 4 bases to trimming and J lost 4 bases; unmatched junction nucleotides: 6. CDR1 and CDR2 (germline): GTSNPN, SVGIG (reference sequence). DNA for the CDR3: TGTGCCTGGACCAGGGACAGGGGAATCTATGGCTACACCTTC. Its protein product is CAWTRDRGIYGYTF.

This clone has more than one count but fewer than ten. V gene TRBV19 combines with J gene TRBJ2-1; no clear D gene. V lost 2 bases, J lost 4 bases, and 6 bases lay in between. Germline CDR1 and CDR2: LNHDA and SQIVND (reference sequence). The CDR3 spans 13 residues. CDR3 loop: CASSIRLYNEQFF. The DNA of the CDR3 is TGTGCCAGTAGTATAAGACTGTACAATGAGCAGTTCTTC.

The CDR3 bases are TGTGCCAGCAGCCCATCGAAGCGGAAGGGTTACGAGCAGTACTTC. Protein: CASSPSKRKGYEQYF. The chain combines TRBV5-6 with TRBJ2-7, with D possibly TRBD2 on 5 matching bases. V lost 4 bases and J lost 4, with 18 bases in between. Germline V lookup: CDR1 SGHDT, CDR2 YYEEEE. The CDR3 runs to 15 residues.

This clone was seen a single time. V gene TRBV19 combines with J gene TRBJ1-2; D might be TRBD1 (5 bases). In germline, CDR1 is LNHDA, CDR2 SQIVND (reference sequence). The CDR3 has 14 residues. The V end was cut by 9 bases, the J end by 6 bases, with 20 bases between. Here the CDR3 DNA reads TGTGCCAGCCTGGGACTTCTCAACGGGGATGGCTACACCTTC. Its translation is CASLGLLNGDGYTF.

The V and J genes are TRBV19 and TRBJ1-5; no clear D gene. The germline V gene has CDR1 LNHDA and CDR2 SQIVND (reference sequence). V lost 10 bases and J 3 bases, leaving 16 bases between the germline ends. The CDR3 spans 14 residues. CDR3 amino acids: CATTAAYNNQPQHF. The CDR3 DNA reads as TGTGCCACCACGGCCGCGTACAACAATCAGCCCCAGCATTTT.

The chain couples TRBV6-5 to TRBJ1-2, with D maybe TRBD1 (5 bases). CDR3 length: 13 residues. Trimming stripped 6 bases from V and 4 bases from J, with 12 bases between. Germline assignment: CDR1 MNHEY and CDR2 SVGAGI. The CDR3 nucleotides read TGTGCCAGCAGGTACGGGACCCTCTATGGCTACACCTTC. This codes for CASRYGTLYGYTF.

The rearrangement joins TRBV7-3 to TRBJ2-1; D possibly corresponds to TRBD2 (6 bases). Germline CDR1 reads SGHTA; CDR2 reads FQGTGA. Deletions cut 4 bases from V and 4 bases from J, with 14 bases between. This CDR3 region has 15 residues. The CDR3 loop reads CASSSPAGPYNEQFF. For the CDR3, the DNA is TGTGCCAGCAGCTCCCCCGCGGGGCCGTACAATGAGCAGTTCTTC.

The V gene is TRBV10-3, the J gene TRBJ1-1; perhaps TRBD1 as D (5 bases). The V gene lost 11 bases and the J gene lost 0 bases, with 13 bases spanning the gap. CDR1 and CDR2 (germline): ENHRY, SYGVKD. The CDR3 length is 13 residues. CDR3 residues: CAGGDLMNTEAFF. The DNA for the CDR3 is TGTGCCGGAGGGGACTTGATGAACACTGAAGCTTTCTTT.

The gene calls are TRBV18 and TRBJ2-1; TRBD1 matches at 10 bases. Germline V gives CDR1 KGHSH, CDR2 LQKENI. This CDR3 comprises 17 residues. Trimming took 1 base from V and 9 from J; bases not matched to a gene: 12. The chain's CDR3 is CASSPRGTSGTGVEQFF. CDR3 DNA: TGTGCCAGCTCACCACGAGGCACGTCCGGGACAGGGGTTGAGCAGTTCTTC.

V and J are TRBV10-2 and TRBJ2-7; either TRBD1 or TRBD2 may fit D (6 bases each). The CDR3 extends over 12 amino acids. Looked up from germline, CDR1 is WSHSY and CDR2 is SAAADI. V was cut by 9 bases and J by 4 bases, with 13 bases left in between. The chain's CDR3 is CASEGGKYEQYF. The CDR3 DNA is TGCGCCAGTGAGGGGGGCAAGTACGAGCAGTACTTC.

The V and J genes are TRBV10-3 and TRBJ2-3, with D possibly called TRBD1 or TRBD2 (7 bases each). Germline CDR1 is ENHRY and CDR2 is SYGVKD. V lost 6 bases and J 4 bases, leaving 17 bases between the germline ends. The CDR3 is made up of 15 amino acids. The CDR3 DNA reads TGTGCCATCAGGACGACAGGGAGGGGGCCAGATACGCAGTATTTT. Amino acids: CAIRTTGRGPDTQYF.

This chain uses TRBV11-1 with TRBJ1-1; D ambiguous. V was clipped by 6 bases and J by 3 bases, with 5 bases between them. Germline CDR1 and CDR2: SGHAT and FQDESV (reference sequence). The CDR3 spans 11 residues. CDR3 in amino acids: CASSRDTEAFF. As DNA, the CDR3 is TGTGCCAGCAGTAGGGACACTGAAGCTTTCTTT.

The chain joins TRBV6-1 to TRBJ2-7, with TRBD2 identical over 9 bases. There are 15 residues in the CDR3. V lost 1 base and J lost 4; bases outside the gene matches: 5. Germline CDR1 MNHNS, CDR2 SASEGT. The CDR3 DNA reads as TGTGCCAGCAGTGAAGTCGCTAGCGGGACTTACGAGCAGTACTTC. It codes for CASSEVASGTYEQYF.

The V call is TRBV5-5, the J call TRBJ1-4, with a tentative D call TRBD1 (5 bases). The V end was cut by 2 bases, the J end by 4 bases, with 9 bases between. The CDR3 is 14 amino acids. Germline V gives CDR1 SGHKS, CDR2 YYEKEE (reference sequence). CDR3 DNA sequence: TGTGCCAGCAGCTTTAGGCAGGGTAATGAAAAACTGTTTTTT. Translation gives CASSFRQGNEKLFF.